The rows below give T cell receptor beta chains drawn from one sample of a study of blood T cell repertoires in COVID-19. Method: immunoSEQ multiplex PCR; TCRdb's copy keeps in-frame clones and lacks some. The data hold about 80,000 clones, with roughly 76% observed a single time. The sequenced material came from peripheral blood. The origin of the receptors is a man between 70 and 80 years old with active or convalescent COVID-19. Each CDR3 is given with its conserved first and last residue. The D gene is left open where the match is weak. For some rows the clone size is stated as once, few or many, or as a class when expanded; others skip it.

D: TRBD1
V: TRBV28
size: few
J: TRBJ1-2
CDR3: CASSFGGGTGARGYTF
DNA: TGTGCCAGCAGTTTTGGCGGTGGGACAGGGGCAAGAGGCTACACCTTC

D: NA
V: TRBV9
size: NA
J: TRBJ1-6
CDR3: CASSLAGTGVSPLHF
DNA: TGTGCCAGCAGCTTAGCGGGTACCGGTGTTTCACCCCTCCACTTT

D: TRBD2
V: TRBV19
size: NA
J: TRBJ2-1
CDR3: CASSVSGGQYNEQFF
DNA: TGTGCCAGTAGTGTAAGCGGGGGGCAATACAATGAGCAGTTCTTC

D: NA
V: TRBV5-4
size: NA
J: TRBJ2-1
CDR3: CASSFMNEQFF
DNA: TGTGCCAGCAGCTTTATGAATGAGCAGTTCTTC

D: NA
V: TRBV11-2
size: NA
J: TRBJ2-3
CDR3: CASSLEGGGAGDTQYF
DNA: TGTGCCAGCAGCTTAGAGGGTGGGGGGGCAGGAGATACGCAGTATTTT

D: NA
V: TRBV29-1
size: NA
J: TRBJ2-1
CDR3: CSVDTGAGEQFF
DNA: TGCAGCGTTGACACAGGGGCGGGGGAGCAGTTCTTC

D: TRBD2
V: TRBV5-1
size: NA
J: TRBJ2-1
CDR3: CASSLLTSGGNEQFF
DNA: TGCGCCAGCAGCTTGCTTACTAGCGGGGGCAATGAGCAGTTCTTC

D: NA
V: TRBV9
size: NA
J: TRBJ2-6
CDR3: CASSFPLASSGANVLTF
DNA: TGTGCCAGCAGCTTCCCTTTAGCGAGCTCTGGGGCCAACGTCCTGACTTTC

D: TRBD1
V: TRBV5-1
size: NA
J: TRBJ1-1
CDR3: CASSYDRALEAFF
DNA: TGCGCCAGCAGTTATGACAGGGCTCTTGAAGCTTTCTTT

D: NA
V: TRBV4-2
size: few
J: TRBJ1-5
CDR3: CASSHNAGAGDQPQHF
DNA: TGTGCCAGCAGCCACAACGCAGGGGCCGGGGATCAGCCCCAGCATTTT

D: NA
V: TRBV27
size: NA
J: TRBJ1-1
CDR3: CASSLSAGYDTEAFF
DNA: TGTGCCAGCAGTTTATCGGCAGGATACGACACTGAAGCTTTCTTT

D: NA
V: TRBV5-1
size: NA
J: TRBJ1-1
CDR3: CASSLSSGLNTEAFF
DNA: TGCGCCAGCAGCTTGTCAAGCGGACTAAACACTGAAGCTTTCTTT

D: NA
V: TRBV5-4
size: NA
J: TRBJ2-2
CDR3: CASSSGIANTGELFF
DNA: TGTGCCAGCAGCTCAGGCATCGCGAACACCGGGGAGCTGTTTTTT

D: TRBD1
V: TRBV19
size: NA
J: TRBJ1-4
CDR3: CARDRGFEKLFF
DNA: TGTGCCAGGGACAGGGGTTTTGAAAAACTGTTTTTT

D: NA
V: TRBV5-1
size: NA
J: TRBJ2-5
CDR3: CASSWALYQETQYF
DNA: TGCGCCAGCAGCTGGGCCCTGTACCAAGAGACCCAGTACTTC

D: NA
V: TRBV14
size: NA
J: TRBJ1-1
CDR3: CASSQGRERSTEAFF
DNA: TGTGCCAGCAGCCAAGGGCGGGAAAGAAGTACTGAAGCTTTCTTT

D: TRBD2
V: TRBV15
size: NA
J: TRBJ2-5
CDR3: CATSRDASSLPAGVETQYF
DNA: TGTGCCACCAGCAGAGATGCCTCCTCATTGCCAGCGGGGGTGGAGACCCAGTACTTC

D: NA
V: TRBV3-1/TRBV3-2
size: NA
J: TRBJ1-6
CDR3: CASRQRGRSPLHF
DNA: TGTGCCAGCAGACAAAGGGGTCGCTCACCCCTCCACTTT

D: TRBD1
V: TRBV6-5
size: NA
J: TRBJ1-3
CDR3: CASSYSGQGRTIYF
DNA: TGTGCCAGCAGTTACTCTGGACAGGGCCGGACCATATATTTT

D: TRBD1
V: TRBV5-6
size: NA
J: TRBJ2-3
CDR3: CASSQRGREDTQYF
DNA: TGTGCCAGCAGCCAAAGGGGGCGAGAAGATACGCAGTATTTT

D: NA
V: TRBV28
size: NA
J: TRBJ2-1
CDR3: CASSRQPTEQFF
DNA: TGTGCCAGCAGCCGACAGCCCACTGAGCAGTTCTTC

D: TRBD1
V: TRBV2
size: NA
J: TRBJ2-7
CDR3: CASSERTGDPPDTYEQYF
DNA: TGTGCCAGCAGTGAAAGGACAGGCGATCCTCCGGACACCTACGAGCAGTACTTC